What follows are 12 T cell receptor delta chains derived from one specimen sequenced in a study of γδ T cells in repeated Plasmodium falciparum infection. TCRdb made new clone calls on the multiplex PCR reads using CATT. Of around 86,000 delta-chain clones listed, over 1.1% are singletons. Flow sorting of PBMC yielded separate Vgamma9/Vdelta2+ and Vdelta2-negative gammadelta T cell populations for bulk repertoire analysis. The sample taken for sequencing was gamma-delta T cells from blood. The receptors shown here come from a pool of human donors (malaria-infected and uninfected, not separated).

In regard to this clone: TCRdb records a much larger clone's protein for this DNA, with a difference at residue 4 that likely arises from a read error; the protein given is the translation of the DNA. This chain links TRDV2 with TRDJ2; 13 nucleotides match TRDD3. No J gene is reported in TCRdb; it was inferred here by comparing the DNA with germline. J gave up 0 bases and V 5 bases, and 14 bases lay outside the gene matches. This CDR3 comprises 20 residues. Germline-derived CDR1 and CDR2 are GEAIGNYY and EKD. DNA of the CDR3: TGTGCCTGTGGCGCTGTACTGGGGGATACGAAGACCACTTTGACAGCACAACTCTTCTTT. Amino acid sequence: CACGAVLGDTKTTLTAQLFF.

Comments on this clone: This DNA's translation differs at residue 13 from TCRdb's protein, which comes from a much larger clone; a read error is likely, and the protein shown is translated from the DNA. The V and J genes are TRDV1 and TRDJ1; D perhaps matches TRDD3 (6 bases). The V end lost 1 base, the J end lost 8 bases, and 23 bases lay between the germline ends. The V gene's germline CDR1 is TSWWSYY and CDR2 QGS. This CDR3 is 17 amino acids long. Written as DNA, the CDR3 is TGTGCTCTTGGGGAACGAACTGGGATTTTCGTTCAAAGCAAACTCATCTTT. Its protein product is CALGERTGIFVQSKLIF.

As for this clone: TCRdb lists the protein of a much larger clone for this DNA, which differs at residue 17, so this is likely a read error; the protein given here is translated from the DNA itself. No J gene call was made, and the V gene is TRAV38-2/DV8; no check of the table's D call, TRDD3, against the DNA was made. The CDR3 totals 19 residues. CDR1 and CDR2 from the germline V gene are TSESDYY and QEAYKQQN. CDR3 in DNA: TGTGCTTATAGGAGCGCGTCGTCCCTACTGGGGGATAACACCGATAAACCCATCTTT. Protein: CAYRSASSLLGDNTDKPIF.

On this clone: The TCRdb protein, from a much larger clone, departs from this DNA's translation at residue 7, likely by read error; the protein shown derives from the DNA. The chain employs TRDV3 and TRDJ1; 7 nucleotides agree with TRDD3. CDR1 and CDR2 from the germline V gene are TVYSNPD and GDNSRS (reference sequence). The CDR3 is 13 residues long. Losses at the gene ends were 2 bases for V and 1 base for J; bases not matched to a gene: 4. CDR3 sequence reads: CAFGGGCTDKLIF. DNA of the CDR3: TGTGCCTTTGGCGGGGGATGCACCGATAAACTCATCTTT. The variable domain in full, with the rest retrieved from reference TRDV3 and TRDJ1, is CDKVTQSSPDQTVASGSEVVLLCTYDTVYSNPDLFWYRIRPDYSFQFVFYGDNSRSEGADFTQGRFSVKHILTQKAFHLVISPVRTEDSATYYCAFGGGCTDKLIFGKGTRVTVEP.

This clone turned up a few times. TCRdb shows a much larger clone's protein in place of this DNA's translation, and the two differ at residue 13, likely through a read error; the protein shown is translated from the DNA. This chain connects TRDV1 to TRDJ1; weak D call: TRDD2 (8 bases). Since TCRdb gives no J gene, matching the DNA to germline was used here to assign it. The germline CDR1 and CDR2 sequences are TSWWSYY and QGS. Trimming shortened V by 4 bases and J by 2 bases, and 32 bases separated the two germline ends. The CDR3 spans 21 residues. In nucleotides, the CDR3 is TGTGCTCTTGGGGTTCCACCCTTCCTAATGCTGGGGGGTACAAAAACCGATAAACTCATCTTT. This translates into CALGVPPFLMLGGTKTDKLIF.

This clone was counted only a few times. This chain uses TRAV29/DV5 with TRDJ1; 8 bases align to TRDD3. In the absence of a J gene in TCRdb, the DNA was matched to germline to assign it here. The CDR3 sequence is 21 residues long. The ends lost 0 bases at V and 0 bases at J; junction bases unmatched: 22. CDR1 is NSMFDY, CDR2 ISSIKDK, per germline. CDR3 residues: CAASEPPGLLGGLTYTDKLIF. The CDR3, as DNA: TGTGCAGCAAGCGAGCCCCCCGGCCTACTGGGGGGCCTCACGTACACCGATAAACTCATCTTT.

About this clone: This DNA's translation differs at residue 16 from TCRdb's protein, which comes from a much larger clone; a read error is likely, and the protein shown is translated from the DNA. The chain recombines TRDV1 with TRDJ1; 8 bases agree with TRDD2. TCRdb gives no J gene; it was assigned here by matching the DNA to germline. The V gene end was trimmed by 0 bases and the J gene end by 0 bases; junction bases not matched to a gene: 24. The CDR3 runs 23 residues. Germline assignment: CDR1 TSWWSYY and CDR2 QGS. This chain's CDR3 is CALGELKIFLLTPGIIYTDKLIF. DNA for the CDR3: TGTGCTCTTGGGGAACTCAAAATCTTCCTACTGACCCCGGGGATCATATACACCGATAAACTCATCTTT.

Only a few counts were recorded for this clone. Since a much larger clone is just one base distant, this may be a read error. Additional DNA sequences in this sample encode the identical CDR3. The chain links TRDV2 to TRDJ3; TRDD3 agrees at 13 bases. Per germline, CDR1 GEAIGNYY and CDR2 EKD. CDR3 length equals 24 residues. The CDR3 nucleotides are TGTGCCTGTGACAGCAGGCGCCAGGAACTACTGGGGGATACGTACATCTGGGACACACGACAGATGTTTTTC. The encoded protein is CACDSRRQELLGDTYIWDTRQMFF.

This clone was picked up a small number of times. The translation of this DNA and the TCRdb protein of a much larger clone differ at residue 8, probably owing to a read error; the protein shown here is translated from the DNA. The V gene is TRDV1, the J gene TRDJ2; D unresolved. Here the J gene came from matching the DNA to germline, since TCRdb omits it. The CDR3 totals 15 residues. The V end lost 2 bases, the J end lost 5 bases, and 12 bases lay between the germline ends. CDR1 TSWWSYY and CDR2 QGS come from the germline V gene. The CDR3 DNA follows: TGTGCTCTTGGGGAAGGGCCCCTCCCAACAGCACAACTCTTCTTT. Encoded protein: CALGEGPLPTAQLFF.

On this clone: The mismatch at residue 21 between this DNA's translation and the TCRdb protein of a much larger clone likely reflects a read error; the protein shown is translated from the DNA. The V gene corresponds to TRDV1; no J gene was called; TRDD3 is the table's D call, not checked against the DNA. In germline, CDR1 is TSWWSYY, CDR2 QGS. The CDR3 loop spans 22 amino acids. The CDR3 loop reads CALGEPSVLRVVGPGYTDKLTF. As DNA, the CDR3 is TGTGCTCTTGGGGAGCCTTCGGTCCTACGAGTAGTGGGCCCAGGGTACACCGATAAACTCACCTTT.

Turning to this clone: TCRdb assigns this DNA the protein of a much larger clone, which departs from its translation at residue 19; this likely reflects a read error, and the protein shown comes from translating the DNA. The V call is TRDV1, the J call TRDJ1, with 12 bases identical to TRDD3. The J gene is absent in TCRdb and was assigned here via DNA matching to germline. There are 22 residues in the CDR3. CDR1 TSWWSYY and CDR2 QGS come from the germline V gene. The CDR3 DNA follows: TGTGCTCTTGGGGAACTTATAGCTCGAGCTCTAACTGGGGGATACCAAACCGATGAACTCATCTTT. It codes for CALGELIARALTGGYQTDELIF.

Regarding this clone: The mismatch at residue 11 between this DNA's translation and the TCRdb protein of a much larger clone likely reflects a read error; the protein shown is translated from the DNA. This chain connects TRDV1 to TRDJ1; D is ambiguous. Deletions cut 1 base from V and 3 bases from J, with 15 bases between. CDR3 size: 16 residues. Germline loops: CDR1 TSWWSYY, CDR2 QGS. DNA for the CDR3: TGTGCTCTTGGGGAACGGGGCTTCTCGGGGTCCGATAAACTCATCTTT. Translation: CALGERGFSGSDKLIF.